The rows below give T cell receptor beta chains drawn from one sample of a study of cytomegalovirus exposure and HLA in healthy donors. Sequencing was performed with immunoSEQ multiplex PCR; in TCRdb, only in-frame clones are kept and a portion is missing. The profile shows under 200,000 clones, roughly 77% of them singletons. The source material was PBMCs. Every receptor here comes from a woman under 30 in good health and CMV-seronegative. Both conserved end residues are part of each CDR3. The order of the fields is J gene, clone size, D gene, V gene, CDR3 length, CDR3 DNA, CDR3 protein. A D gene is named only where the DNA matches it firmly. The size entry is marked missing in some rows and otherwise reads once, few, many or a size class.

TRBJ2-7	once	TRBD2	TRBV29-1	14	TGCAGCGCCATACTAGCGGGAGTTCTATACGAGCAGTACTTC	CSAILAGVLYEQYF
TRBJ1-6	NA	NA	TRBV7-2	17	TGTGCCAGCAGCTTATCGTCTGGCACAGGAGATAATTCACCCCTCCACTTT	CASSLSSGTGDNSPLHF
TRBJ2-7	NA	TRBD1	TRBV12-5	14	TGTGCTAGTGGTTCTGGACAGGGAAGGAGCGAGCAGTACTTC	CASGSGQGRSEQYF
TRBJ1-1	NA	TRBD1	TRBV7-8	15	TGTGCCAGCAGCTTTTTAGACAGGGGGAACACTGAAGCTTTCTTT	CASSFLDRGNTEAFF
TRBJ1-5	once	TRBD1	TRBV19	14	TGTGCCAGTAACGACAGGGACGTACGACAGCCCCAGCATTTT	CASNDRDVRQPQHF
TRBJ1-1	NA	NA	TRBV6-1	15	TGTGCCAGCAGTCCAAGGACAGCGATGAACACTGAAGCTTTCTTT	CASSPRTAMNTEAFF
TRBJ2-7	NA	NA	TRBV6-6	16	TGTGCCAGCAGTTACTCGACGCTGCAGACGAATTCGGGACAGTACTTC	CASSYSTLQTNSGQYF
TRBJ1-3	NA	NA	TRBV7-2	15	TGTGCCAGCAGCTCTCAGGGGTACTCGGGAAACACCATATATTTT	CASSSQGYSGNTIYF
TRBJ2-1	NA	TRBD2	TRBV28	16	TGTGCCAGCAGTTCGCCACTAGCGGGAGTTGGCAATGAGCAGTTCTTC	CASSSPLAGVGNEQFF
TRBJ2-1	NA	NA	TRBV19	12	TGTGCCAGTAGTATTGTGTCAGGCGAGCAGTTCTTC	CASSIVSGEQFF
TRBJ1-1	few	NA	TRBV5-8	15	TGTGCCAGCAGCGGGGGGGGGACCGTGAACACTGAAGCTTTCTTT	CASSGGGTVNTEAFF
TRBJ2-7	once	TRBD2	TRBV15	14	TGTGCCACCAGCAGACCCTTAGCGGGGGACGAGCAGTACTTC	CATSRPLAGDEQYF
TRBJ1-4	NA	NA	TRBV18	15	TGTGCCAGCTCAGAATCCAGAATAACTAATGAAAAACTGTTTTTT	CASSESRITNEKLFF
TRBJ2-3	NA	TRBD2	TRBV19	15	TGTGCCACTTCGGTCGCGGGGGGGAGCACAGATACGCAGTATTTT	CATSVAGGSTDTQYF
TRBJ1-2	NA	NA	TRBV9	15	TGTGCCAGCAGCGTAGGCGGTTCTTCTCCTATCCGCTACACCTTC	CASSVGGSSPIRYTF
TRBJ2-1	NA	TRBD2	TRBV19	17	TGTGCCAGTAGTCCCCCACCCACTAGCGGGAGGGGAGGAGAGCAGTTCTTC	CASSPPPTSGRGGEQFF
TRBJ2-1	once	TRBD2	TRBV7-2	16	TGTGCCAGCAGCTCCACCCCGGCTGGGACTAATAATGAGCAGTTCTTC	CASSSTPAGTNNEQFF
TRBJ1-2	NA	NA	TRBV28	14	TGTGCCAGCCGATTTAGCTCAACAGGGCATGGCTACACCTTC	CASRFSSTGHGYTF
TRBJ2-7	NA	TRBD2	TRBV7-3	17	TGTGCCAGCAGCTTGGCGGGGGGAGGTTCCAAAACCTACGAGCAGTACTTC	CASSLAGGGSKTYEQYF
TRBJ1-2	NA	NA	TRBV6-1	14	TGTGCCAGCAGTGAAGCAGGTAGCTACTATGGCTACACCTTC	CASSEAGSYYGYTF
TRBJ1-4	NA	TRBD1	TRBV5-5	19	TGTGCCAGCAGCTTGGCCGCCGTGACAGGGACTAGAATTAATGAAAAACTGTTTTTT	CASSLAAVTGTRINEKLFF
TRBJ1-5	NA	NA	TRBV6-6	13	TGTGCCAGCAACTGGGGAGACCGGCGGCCCCAGCATTTT	CASNWGDRRPQHF
TRBJ2-7	NA	TRBD2	TRBV6-5	15	TGTGCCAGCAGCCAGACTAGCGGAGTTCCCTACGAGCAGTACTTC	CASSQTSGVPYEQYF
TRBJ2-6	NA	TRBD1	TRBV11-2	19	TGTGCCAGCAGCTCTCTGAGGGACAGGGGAGGGTCTGGGGCCAACGTCCTGACTTTC	CASSSLRDRGGSGANVLTF
TRBJ2-2	NA	NA	TRBV5-1	17	TGCGCCAGCACCCCTAGAGGGGCGGGGACTAACACCGGGGAGCTGTTTTTT	CASTPRGAGTNTGELFF
TRBJ1-2	NA	TRBD1	TRBV6-5	14	TGTGCCACGCAAGGTCGGGACAGATACTATGGCTACACCTTC	CATQGRDRYYGYTF
TRBJ2-7	NA	TRBD2	TRBV11-2	14	TGTGCCAGCAGCTTAGGACTAGCGGGGTACGAGCAGTACTTC	CASSLGLAGYEQYF
TRBJ1-1	NA	NA	TRBV27	14	TGTGCCAGCAGTTTCCGCGACAGGAGCACTGAAGCTTTCTTT	CASSFRDRSTEAFF
TRBJ1-6	NA	NA	TRBV7-9	14	TGTGCCAGCAGCCCGTGGGGGGTAGGATCACCCCTCCACTTT	CASSPWGVGSPLHF
TRBJ1-1	NA	TRBD1	TRBV6-6	13	TGTGCCAGCAGTTACTCTGGACAGGATGAAGCTTTCTTT	CASSYSGQDEAFF
TRBJ2-1	few	TRBD2	TRBV10-1	15	TGCGCCAGTGGACTAGCGGGGGCCTCGAGATCGGAGCAGTTCTTC	CASGLAGASRSEQFF
TRBJ1-1	NA	NA	TRBV6-1	15	TGTGCCAGCACTGAACGCGTGAAGGGGATCACTGAAGCTTTCTTT	CASTERVKGITEAFF
TRBJ2-7	NA	NA	TRBV7-9	15	TGTGCCAGCGGCGCTCCGGCAGGGGGACTCTACGAGCAGTACTTC	CASGAPAGGLYEQYF
TRBJ2-2	NA	NA	TRBV11-3	13	TGTGCCAGCAGCTCTCAGGAAATCGGGGAGCTGTTTTTT	CASSSQEIGELFF
TRBJ2-5	NA	NA	TRBV9	15	TGTGCCAGCAGCGTAGTAGGCAGGAACCAAGAGACCCAGTACTTC	CASSVVGRNQETQYF
TRBJ2-2	NA	TRBD1	TRBV5-4	13	TGTGCCAGCAGCTTCGACAGGGGAGGGGAGCTGTTTTTT	CASSFDRGGELFF
TRBJ2-7	NA	TRBD2	TRBV14	16	TGTGCCAGCAGCCAAGTTGGTCGGACTAGCGGATACGAGCAGTACTTC	CASSQVGRTSGYEQYF
TRBJ2-1	NA	NA	TRBV7-9	13	TGTGCCAGCAGCCCTACAGGTTTTCGCGAGCAGTTCTTC	CASSPTGFREQFF
TRBJ1-4	NA	NA	TRBV28	12	TGTGCCAGCAGTCCCCGAGGAAGGGGACTCGTTTTT	CASSPRGRGLVF
TRBJ2-7	NA	NA	TRBV11-2	14	TGTGCCAGCAGCCACGGGGACAGTGGGGGAGGGCAGTACTTC	CASSHGDSGGGQYF
TRBJ2-6	NA	NA	TRBV7-9	18	TGTGCCAGCAGTTACGACCGGGAGGGGGCTTTTGGGGCCAACGTCCTGACTTTC	CASSYDREGAFGANVLTF